Below are 23 T cell receptor beta chains sequenced from a single sample in a study of T-cell memory formation after mild COVID-19. TCRdb reprocessed the 5' RACE reads via MiXCR and lists one record per CDR3 protein. Of a few hundred thousand distinct CDR3 sequences in the sample, roughly 15% were seen once. Sequencing was carried out using PBMCs or a T cell subset sorted from them (not recorded which). These receptor sequences come from a man between 18 and 35 years old who had mild COVID-19 (a few samples of this study predate the infection). Cell type and time point are not known.

The rearrangement uses TRBV7-2 and TRBJ2-3; 11 bases line up with TRBD2. V shed 2 bases, J shed 3 bases, and the junction held 1 base outside the gene matches. This CDR3 is built from 15 residues. Germline CDR1 SGHTA, CDR2 FQGNSA. The CDR3 nucleotides read TGTGCCAGCAGCTTACGACTAGCGGGGACAGATACGCAGTATTTT. Encoded protein: CASSLRLAGTDTQYF.

The gene calls are TRBV5-1 and TRBJ1-3, with D hard to call. Germline CDR1 SGHRS, CDR2 YFSETQ. The V end was cut by 7 bases, the J end by 1 base, with 9 bases between. The length of the CDR3 is 13 residues. CDR3 sequence reads: CASDEGSGNTIYF. The CDR3 DNA is TGCGCCAGCGACGAAGGGTCTGGAAACACCATATATTTT.

This clonotype has a handful of counts. V gene TRBV7-7 combines with J gene TRBJ2-1, with no clear D. The V end was cut by 1 base, the J end by 10 bases, with 14 bases between. CDR3 size: 14 residues. The germline V gene encodes CDR1 SSHAT and CDR2 FNYEAQ (reference sequence). The CDR3 region has the DNA TGTGCCAGCAGCTTAGAAGGTTTCGCCACCGAGCAGTTCTTC. Translation gives CASSLEGFATEQFF.

This clonotype has just a few counts. The rearrangement joins TRBV6-2 or TRBV6-3 to TRBJ2-5; 11 bases match TRBD2. V lost 10 bases, J lost 2 bases, and 9 bases stayed unmatched. The CDR3 has 15 amino acids. Germline CDR1 reads MNHEY; CDR2 reads SVGEGT. The CDR3 region has the DNA TGTGCCACCGCCCTGGGACTAGCGGAACAAGAGACCCAGTACTTC. This gives the protein CATALGLAEQETQYF.

The table lists this clonotype with a few counts. V usage is TRBV28 and J usage is TRBJ2-1; 7 bases are shared with TRBD1. This CDR3 contains 15 residues. Germline CDR1 and CDR2: MDHEN and SYDVKM. J was trimmed by 1 base and V by 6 bases; bases with no gene match: 6. CDR3 sequence reads: CASRGTGVSYNEQFF. In DNA form, the CDR3 reads TGTGCCAGCAGGGGAACAGGGGTGTCCTACAATGAGCAGTTCTTC. Full variable domain (outside the CDR3, taken from reference TRBV28 and TRBJ2-1): DVKVTQSSRYLVKRTGEKVFLECVQDMDHENMFWYRQDPGLGLRLIYFSYDVKMKEKGDIPEGYSVSREKKERFSLILESASTNQTSMYLCASRGTGVSYNEQFFGPGTRLTVL.

The gene calls are TRBV7-6 and TRBJ2-3; TRBD1 matches 7 bases. The V segment lost 5 bases and the J segment 5 bases; nucleotides outside the gene matches: 13. CDR3 length: 16 amino acids. CDR1 is SGHVS and CDR2 is FNYEAQ in the germline V gene. Here the CDR3 reads CASSPTLGQNEDTQYF. The CDR3 region has the DNA TGTGCCAGCAGCCCGACCCTGGGACAGAACGAAGATACGCAGTATTTT.

This clonotype was counted between two and nine times. J is TRBJ2-3 and V is TRBV12-3 or TRBV12-4; TRBD2 aligns across 11 bases. J gave up 0 bases and V 2 bases, and 4 bases lay outside the gene matches. The length of the CDR3 is 17 residues. CDR3 loop: CASSLRGLAASTDTQYF. The CDR3 nucleotides read TGTGCCAGCAGTTTAAGGGGACTAGCGGCCAGCACAGATACGCAGTATTTT.

This clonotype was seen a few times. The genes are TRBV7-2 and TRBJ2-6, with D uncertain. Trimming took off 5 bases at V and 2 bases at J, with 13 bases between the two ends. The germline gives CDR1 SGHTA, CDR2 FQGNSA. The CDR3 has 16 residues. The CDR3 loop is CASSRMGLTGANVLTF. Written as DNA, the CDR3 is TGTGCCAGCAGCCGGATGGGGTTAACTGGGGCCAACGTCCTGACTTTC.

This clonotype was seen more than once but under ten times. V usage is TRBV4-1 and J usage is TRBJ2-1, with 8 bases identical to TRBD2. V was pared by 4 bases and J by 6 bases, with 8 bases of the junction left unmatched. The germline V gene encodes CDR1 MGHRA and CDR2 YSYEKL. The CDR3 covers 15 residues. CDR3 nucleotides: TGCGCCAGCAGCCCTGGGACTAGAAACCCCAATGAGCAGTTCTTC. Its translation is CASSPGTRNPNEQFF.

This clonotype was recorded at least ten times. The gene calls are TRBV28 and TRBJ2-7; D gene unclear. Germline V gene data show CDR1 as MDHEN and CDR2 as SYDVKM. Trimming removed 2 bases from V and 0 bases from J, with 8 bases in between. This CDR3 is built from 14 residues. The CDR3 reads CASSLVLSSYEQYF. CDR3 DNA: TGTGCCAGCAGTTTAGTGCTGAGCTCCTACGAGCAGTACTTC.

This clonotype was seen more than once but under ten times. The chain recombines TRBV4-3 with TRBJ1-5; the D gene is possibly TRBD1 (5 bases). Trimming left V 1 base short and J 9 bases short, with 13 bases between. Looked up from germline, CDR1 is LGHNA and CDR2 is YSLEER. This CDR3 comprises 14 residues. The CDR3 region is CASSQVRGDGPQHF. DNA of the CDR3: TGCGCCAGCAGCCAAGTCCGGGGGGATGGGCCCCAGCATTTT.

In this sample, this clonotype turned up a few times. The rearrangement uses TRBV29-1 and TRBJ2-5, with D possibly matching TRBD1 (5 bases). Germline V gene sequence: CDR1 SQVTM, CDR2 ANQGSEA. There are 15 residues in the CDR3. V lost 3 bases, J lost 1 base, and 15 bases lay in between. The CDR3 nucleotides read TGCAGCGTTGAGTCTCAGGGTGGAAGCCAAGAGACCCAGTACTTC. As protein: CSVESQGGSQETQYF.

In this sample, this clonotype turned up a few times. CDR3 DNA sequence: TGTGCCAGCAGTTACTTTGGCGGCGAGGGGCCCCAGCATTTT. It translates to CASSYFGGEGPQHF. The chain joins TRBV6-2 or TRBV6-3 to TRBJ1-5; no clear D gene. The CDR3 length is 14 residues. The germline V and J ends were trimmed by 1 base and 9 bases, with 13 bases remaining between them. The germline gives CDR1 MNHEY, CDR2 SVGEGT.

In this sample, this clonotype turned up many times. The chain combines TRBV7-3 with TRBJ1-1; perhaps TRBD1 as D (5 bases). The CDR3 has 15 amino acids. Germline V gene lookup returns CDR1 SGHTA and CDR2 FQGTGA. Trimming cost V 2 bases and J 1 base, with 11 bases left between them. CDR3 residues: CASSLAGSRNTEAFF. In DNA form, the CDR3 reads TGTGCCAGCAGCTTAGCAGGGAGCCGGAACACTGAAGCTTTCTTT.

This clonotype has ten or more counts. The chain employs TRBV5-4 and TRBJ2-7; TRBD1 might be the D (6 bases). The CDR3 consists of 14 residues. The germline V gene has CDR1 SGHNT and CDR2 YYREEE (reference sequence). V lost 0 bases, J lost 2 bases, and 9 bases lay in between. CDR3 loop: CASSLARDTYEQYV. For the CDR3, the DNA is TGTGCCAGCAGCTTGGCCCGGGACACCTACGAGCAGTACGTC.

This clonotype has more than one count but fewer than ten. The rearrangement uses TRBV4-1 and TRBJ2-7; D is possibly TRBD1 or TRBD2 (6 bases each). CDR1 and CDR2 from the germline V gene are MGHRA and YSYEKL. V was clipped by 1 base and J by 2 bases, with 15 bases between them. The length of the CDR3 is 16 residues. The CDR3 loop reads CASSQVLGGHPYEQYF. The CDR3 region has the DNA TGCGCCAGCAGCCAAGTATTGGGGGGCCACCCCTACGAGCAGTACTTC.

The rearrangement uses TRBV4-1 and TRBJ2-7; 10 bases agree with TRBD1. CDR1 and CDR2 from the germline V gene are MGHRA and YSYEKL. The V segment lost 7 bases and the J segment 2 bases; nucleotides outside the gene matches: 11. This CDR3 is built from 16 residues. CDR3 residues: CASNPETGGPTYEQYF. CDR3 DNA sequence: TGCGCCAGCAACCCCGAGACAGGGGGCCCTACCTACGAGCAGTACTTC.

This clonotype was counted only a few times. The chain employs TRBV2 and TRBJ2-7; a weak D match, TRBD2 (5 bases). V was cut by 4 bases and J by 6 bases, with 13 bases left in between. Germline CDR1 and CDR2: SNHLY and FYNNEI. CDR3 length: 13 residues. Written as DNA, the CDR3 is TGTGCCAGCAGTGGGACTTTATGGGGCGAGCAGTACGTC. This gives the protein CASSGTLWGEQYV.

This clonotype was picked up a small number of times. The chain uses TRBV7-2 and TRBJ2-2; 7 positions match TRBD2. CDR1 and CDR2 from the germline V gene are SGHTA and FQGNSA. The CDR3 extends over 18 amino acids. J was trimmed by 1 base and V by 3 bases; bases with no gene match: 11. CDR3 DNA: TGTGCCAGCAGCTTGGGAAGGAGCGGGGCCTTGAACACCGGGGAGCTGTTTTTT. This codes for CASSLGRSGALNTGELFF.

This rearrangement joins TRBV28 to TRBJ2-7, with 7 bases identical to TRBD2. CDR3 length: 13 residues. Germline V gene lookup returns CDR1 MDHEN and CDR2 SYDVKM. V gave up 11 bases and J gave up 6 bases; unmatched junction bases: 13. The CDR3 reads CACRGDRACEQYV. The CDR3, as DNA: TGTGCCTGCCGGGGGGATAGGGCTTGCGAGCAGTACGTC.

V usage is TRBV6-1 and J usage is TRBJ2-7; D is perhaps TRBD1 (6 bases). The CDR3 is 11 residues long. CDR1 is MNHNS and CDR2 is SASEGT in the germline V gene. Trimming removed 7 bases at V and 12 bases at J, with 16 bases between. CDR3 bases: TGTGCCAGCACCGGGACCCAGGGGTGGTACGTC. It translates to CASTGTQGWYV.

The rearrangement joins TRBV29-1 to TRBJ1-6; the D gene is possibly TRBD1 (5 bases). Trimming took off 6 bases at V and 8 bases at J, with 14 bases between the two ends. The CDR3 runs 13 residues. Germline CDR1 is SQVTM and CDR2 is ANQGSEA. As DNA, the CDR3 is TGCAGCGTGGGGGACGGAACCGATTCACCCCTCCACTTT. Encoded protein: CSVGDGTDSPLHF.

This clonotype showed up just a few times. The J gene is TRBJ2-1, the V gene TRBV5-4, with D possibly TRBD2 on 5 matching bases. V was pared by 4 bases and J by 9 bases, with 17 bases between. The CDR3 is 14 amino acids. Germline V lookup: CDR1 SGHNT, CDR2 YYREEE (reference sequence). CDR3 in amino acids: CASSRMGGGSEQFF. In nucleotides, the CDR3 is TGTGCCAGCAGCCGCATGGGCGGTGGGAGTGAGCAGTTCTTC.